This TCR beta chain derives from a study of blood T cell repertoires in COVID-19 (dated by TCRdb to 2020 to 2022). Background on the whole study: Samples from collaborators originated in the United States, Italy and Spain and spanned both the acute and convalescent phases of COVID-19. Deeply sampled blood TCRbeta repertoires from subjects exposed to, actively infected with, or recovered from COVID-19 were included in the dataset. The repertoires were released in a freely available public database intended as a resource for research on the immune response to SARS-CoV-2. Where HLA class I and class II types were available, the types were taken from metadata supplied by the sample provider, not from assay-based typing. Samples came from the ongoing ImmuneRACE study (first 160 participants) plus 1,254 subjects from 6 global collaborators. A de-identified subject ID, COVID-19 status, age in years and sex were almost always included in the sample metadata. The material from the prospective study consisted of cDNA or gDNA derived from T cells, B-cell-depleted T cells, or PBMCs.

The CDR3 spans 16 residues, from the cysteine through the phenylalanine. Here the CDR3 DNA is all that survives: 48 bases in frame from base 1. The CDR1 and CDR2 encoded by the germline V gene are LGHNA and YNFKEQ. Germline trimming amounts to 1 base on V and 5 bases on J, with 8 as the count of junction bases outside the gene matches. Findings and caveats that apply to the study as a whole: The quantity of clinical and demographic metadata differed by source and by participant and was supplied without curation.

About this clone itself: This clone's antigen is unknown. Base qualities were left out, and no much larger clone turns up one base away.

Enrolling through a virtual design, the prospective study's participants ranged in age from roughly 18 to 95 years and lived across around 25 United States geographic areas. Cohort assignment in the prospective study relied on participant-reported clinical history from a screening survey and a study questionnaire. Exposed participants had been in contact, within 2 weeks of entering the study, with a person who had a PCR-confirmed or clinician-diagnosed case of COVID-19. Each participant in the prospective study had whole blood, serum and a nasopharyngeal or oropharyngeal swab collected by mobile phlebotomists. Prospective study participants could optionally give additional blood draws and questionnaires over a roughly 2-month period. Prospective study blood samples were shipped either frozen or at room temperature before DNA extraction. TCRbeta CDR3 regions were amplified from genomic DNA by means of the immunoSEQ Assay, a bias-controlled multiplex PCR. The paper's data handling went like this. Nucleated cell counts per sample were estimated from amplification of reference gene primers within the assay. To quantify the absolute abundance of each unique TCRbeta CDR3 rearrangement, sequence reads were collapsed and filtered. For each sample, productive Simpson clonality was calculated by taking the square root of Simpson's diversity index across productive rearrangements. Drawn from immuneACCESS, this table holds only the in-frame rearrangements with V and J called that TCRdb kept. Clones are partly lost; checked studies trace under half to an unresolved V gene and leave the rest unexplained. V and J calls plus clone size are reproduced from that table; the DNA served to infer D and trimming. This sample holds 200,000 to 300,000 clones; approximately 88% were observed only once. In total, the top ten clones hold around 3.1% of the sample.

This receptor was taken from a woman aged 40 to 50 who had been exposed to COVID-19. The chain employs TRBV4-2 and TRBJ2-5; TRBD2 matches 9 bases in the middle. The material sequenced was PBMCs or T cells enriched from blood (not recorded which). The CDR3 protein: CASSQGPLAGRETQYF. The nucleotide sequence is TGTGCCAGCAGCCAAGGGCCGCTAGCGGGGAGGGAGACCCAGTACTTC.